This entry lists 21 T cell receptor beta chains sequenced from one sample in a study of blood T cell repertoires in COVID-19. The method was immunoSEQ multiplex PCR; TCRdb's version includes in-frame clones alone and lacks a portion of them. The sample holds 150,000 to 200,000 clones, approximately 95% seen once. The specimen sequenced was peripheral blood. The receptor source for this set is a woman aged 50 to 60 with acute or convalescent COVID-19.

This rearrangement joins TRBV5-1 to TRBJ1-3; the D gene is possibly TRBD1 (6 bases). This CDR3 comprises 15 residues. Germline loops: CDR1 SGHRS, CDR2 YFSETQ. The V gene lost 4 bases and the J gene lost 2 bases, with 13 bases spanning the gap. The CDR3 DNA is TGCGCCAGCAGCACTAATACAGGGACTGGAAACACCATATATTTT. This sequence encodes CASSTNTGTGNTIYF.

The genes are TRBV19 and TRBJ1-1, with D hard to call. CDR1 is LNHDA, CDR2 SQIVND, per germline (reference sequence). Trimming cost V 9 bases and J 5 bases, with 13 bases left between them. This CDR3 is built from 12 residues. CDR3 protein: CASEGMGTEAFF. For the CDR3, the DNA is TGTGCCAGCGAGGGTATGGGGACTGAAGCTTTCTTT.

The chain links TRBV7-9 to TRBJ2-7; D unclear. V was clipped by 5 bases and J by 0 bases, with 11 bases between them. CDR1 SEHNR and CDR2 FQNEAQ come from the germline V gene (reference sequence). CDR3 length: 14 amino acids. In DNA, the CDR3 is TGTGCCAGCAGCCTCCTAGAGAGCTCCTACGAGCAGTACTTC. Amino acids: CASSLLESSYEQYF.

This chain joins TRBV10-1 and TRBJ2-1; TRBD1 aligns across 11 bases. The CDR3 runs 15 residues. CDR1 and CDR2 (germline): WNHNN, SYGVQD (reference sequence). J lost 1 base, V lost 5 bases, and 1 base had no gene match. The chain's CDR3 is CASSRDRGSYNEQFF. The CDR3 DNA reads TGCGCCAGCAGTAGGGACAGGGGGTCCTACAATGAGCAGTTCTTC.

CDR3 sequence (DNA): TGTGCCAGCAGCGTAGAACCGGTTACTGAAGCTTTCTTT. This encodes CASSVEPVTEAFF. This chain connects TRBV9 to TRBJ1-1; D uncertain. This CDR3 contains 13 residues. V lost 0 bases to trimming and J lost 5 bases, with 8 bases between them. The germline gives CDR1 SGDLS, CDR2 YYNGEE.

CDR3 sequence (DNA): TGCGCCAGCAGCAGACAGGGACCCACAGATACGCAGTATTTT. Protein: CASSRQGPTDTQYF. The V and J genes are TRBV10-2 and TRBJ2-3, with 7 bases lining up with TRBD1. The CDR3 covers 14 residues. The trim removed 6 bases at V and 2 bases at J, leaving 5 bases unmatched. Germline V gene data show CDR1 as WSHSY and CDR2 as SAAADI.

The chain links TRBV9 to TRBJ1-2; D ambiguous. The V end lost 4 bases, the J end lost 2 bases, and 9 bases lay between the germline ends. CDR1 and CDR2 from the germline V gene are SGDLS and YYNGEE. This CDR3 contains 13 residues. The CDR3 here is CASSRTLNYGYTF. DNA of the CDR3: TGTGCCAGCAGCCGAACTTTAAACTATGGCTACACCTTC.

The V gene is TRBV7-2, the J gene TRBJ1-2, with unresolved D. This CDR3 is built from 11 residues. Trimming left V 2 bases short and J 8 bases short, with 6 bases between. CDR1 and CDR2 (germline): SGHTA, FQGNSA. The CDR3 coding sequence is TGTGCCAGCAGCTTAAGCGGGGGCTACACCTTC. Translated: CASSLSGGYTF.

The chain carries TRBV7-2 and TRBJ2-7; maybe TRBD1 (6 bases). Germline V gene sequence: CDR1 SGHTA, CDR2 FQGNSA. Deletions cut 5 bases from V and 5 bases from J, with 16 bases between. This CDR3 region has 14 residues. In nucleotides, the CDR3 is TGTGCCAGCAGCCTTCAAACAGGGACCCACGAGCAGTACTTC. Its translation is CASSLQTGTHEQYF.

The chain has TRBV2 and TRBJ1-1; D is ambiguous. Germline CDR1 is SNHLY and CDR2 is FYNNEI. V dropped 6 bases and J dropped 3 bases, with 5 bases sitting between them. There are 11 residues in the CDR3. The CDR3 is CASSLDTEAFF. Here the CDR3 DNA reads TGTGCCAGCAGCCTCGACACTGAAGCTTTCTTT.

The J gene is TRBJ1-2, the V gene TRBV24-1; the match to TRBD1 covers 7 bases. The CDR3 is made up of 15 amino acids. The trim removed 2 bases at V and 1 base at J, leaving 3 bases unmatched. The germline V gene has CDR1 KGHDR and CDR2 SFDVKD. The DNA for the CDR3 is TGTGCCACCAGTGATTCCTACAGGGGTAACTATGGCTACACCTTC. Its translation: CATSDSYRGNYGYTF.

The rearrangement links TRBV7-9 to TRBJ2-7, with 7 positions matching TRBD1. V trimming: 10 bases; J trimming: 2 bases; junction bases outside the gene matches: 5. The CDR3 is 12 residues long. Germline V gene sequence: CDR1 SEHNR, CDR2 FQNEAQ (reference sequence). CDR3 nucleotides: TGTGCCACCCAGGGGGACACCTACGAGCAGTACTTC. Translation: CATQGDTYEQYF. The full variable domain, in which reference TRBV7-9 and TRBJ2-7 provide the parts outside the CDR3, is DTGVSQNPRHKITKRGQNVTFRCDPISEHNRLYWYRQTLGQGPEFLTYFQNEAQLEKSRLLSDRFSAERPKGSFSTLEIQRTEQGDSAMYLCATQGDTYEQYFGPGTRLTVT.

The rearrangement links TRBV9 to TRBJ1-3; no reliable D call. Trimming took off 5 bases at V and 2 bases at J, with 11 bases between the two ends. Germline CDR1 and CDR2: SGDLS and YYNGEE. The CDR3 length is 14 residues. The CDR3 nucleotides are TGTGCCAGCAGTGTTGGGCCCCCTGGAAACACCATATATTTT. As protein: CASSVGPPGNTIYF.

The rearrangement joins TRBV5-1 to TRBJ1-1; D may be TRBD1 (6 bases). V was pared by 0 bases and J by 1 base, with 10 bases between. There are 15 residues in the CDR3. Germline V lookup: CDR1 SGHRS, CDR2 YFSETQ. The CDR3: CASSLGAGANTEAFF. The CDR3 DNA follows: TGCGCCAGCAGCTTGGGAGCGGGGGCGAACACTGAAGCTTTCTTT.

This rearrangement joins TRBV3-1 (or the pseudogene TRBV3-2) to TRBJ1-1; unclear D gene. The CDR3 is 14 amino acids. CDR1 and CDR2 (germline): LGHDT, YNNKEL (reference sequence). V lost 1 base and J 2 bases, leaving 8 bases between the germline ends. Here the CDR3 reads CASSQGGLNTEAFF. The CDR3 nucleotides read TGTGCCAGCAGCCAAGGCGGATTAAACACTGAAGCTTTCTTT.

The V and J genes are TRBV7-9 and TRBJ2-3; 8 bases are a match to TRBD2. The CDR3 covers 15 residues. Per germline, CDR1 SEHNR and CDR2 FQNEAQ (reference sequence). The trim removed 7 bases at V and 0 bases at J, leaving 6 bases unmatched. The CDR3 is CASILGLGSTDTQYF. DNA for the CDR3: TGTGCCAGCATCCTGGGACTAGGGAGCACAGATACGCAGTATTTT.

The chain employs TRBV29-1 and TRBJ2-1, with D possibly matching TRBD1 (5 bases). The CDR3 is 15 residues long. V was shortened by 4 bases and J by 9 bases, with 22 bases between the two germline ends. Looked up from germline, CDR1 is SQVTM and CDR2 is ANQGSEA. The CDR3 DNA is TGCAGCGTTGTGACAGTCAAGAACACCCGACGTGAGCAGTTCTTC. Translation gives CSVVTVKNTRREQFF.

The J gene is TRBJ2-2, the V gene TRBV6-2 or TRBV6-3; D remains ambiguous. This CDR3 region has 14 residues. In germline, CDR1 is MNHEY, CDR2 SVGEGT. Trimming stripped 0 bases from V and 3 bases from J, with 5 bases between. The CDR3 loop is CASSYSRDTGELFF. In DNA, the CDR3 is TGTGCCAGCAGTTACTCGCGCGACACCGGGGAGCTGTTTTTT.

The V and J genes are TRBV4-2 and TRBJ1-4; 7 bases are a match to TRBD1. Germline values: CDR1 LGHNA, CDR2 YNFKEQ. The CDR3 is made up of 16 amino acids. V dropped 0 bases and J dropped 8; count of bases not matched to a gene: 9. The DNA of the CDR3 is TGTGCCAGCAGCCAAGATGTAGGACAGGCTTCCGAAAAACTGTTTTTT. As protein: CASSQDVGQASEKLFF.

The V and J genes are TRBV2 and TRBJ1-5, with 8 bases matching TRBD1. Germline CDR1 SNHLY, CDR2 FYNNEI. The CDR3 totals 15 residues. The V gene end was trimmed by 5 bases and the J gene end by 4 bases; junction bases not matched to a gene: 7. CDR3 nucleotide sequence: TGTGCCAGCAGTCCTACAGGGGGATCAAATCAGCCCCAGCATTTT. It translates to CASSPTGGSNQPQHF.

The chain combines TRBV6-6 with TRBJ1-1; D remains unclear. Trimming left V 6 bases short and J 4 bases short, with 12 bases between. Germline values: CDR1 MNHNY, CDR2 SVGAGI (reference sequence). CDR3 length equals 13 residues. The DNA of the CDR3 is TGTGCCAGCAGGCGGGTCTTAGGCACTGAAGCTTTCTTT. Protein: CASRRVLGTEAFF.